The clone carrying this T cell receptor (beta chain) was detected a few times. The data were taken from a study of blood T cell repertoires in COVID-19. The protocol was immunoSEQ multiplex PCR, while the TCRdb copy is restricted to in-frame clones and leaves out a portion. This table holds roughly 80,000 clones, approximately 84% found once. The V gene's germline CDR1 is SGHNT and CDR2 YYREEE (reference sequence). This CDR3 has 14 amino acids. Between the trimmed V and J ends, which lost 0 bases and 8 bases, there was a span of 12 bases. This receptor was identified in a man aged 55 to 70 with active or convalescent COVID-19. The sequenced material came from peripheral blood. The V gene is TRBV5-4, the J gene TRBJ2-1; maybe TRBD2 (6 bases). The CDR3 reads CASSLEGGSDEQFF. In DNA, the CDR3 is TGTGCCAGCAGCTTGGAGGGAGGATCCGATGAGCAGTTCTTC.